The sequence of this TCR beta chain was determined in a study of T cell responses to AZD1222 COVID-19 vaccine. Study-level results: Nearly half of unique spike-specific TCRs reportedly avoided B.1.351 and B.1.1.7 mutated regions. Repertoire sampling occurred only after the peak T cell response. Donors were largely white British and mainly female; clonal diversity was possibly underestimated.

Comment on this clone: As yet, its antigen is unknown.

The data were produced by immunoSEQ multiplex PCR, yet TCRdb's version contains in-frame clones alone and is incomplete. The profile shows nearly 110,000 clones, roughly 87% of them singletons. The CDR3 is 15 residues long. CDR1 and CDR2 (germline): PRHDT, FYEKMQ (reference sequence). V was trimmed by 1 base and J by 8 bases, leaving 12 bases between them. V gene TRBV13 combines with J gene TRBJ1-6; tentatively, D is TRBD1 (5 bases). The specimen was peripheral blood, collected 28 days after the second AZD1222 dose. This clonotype originated in an adult who received the AZD1222 COVID-19 vaccine. The CDR3: CASSLVRGPYSPLHF. CDR3 coding DNA: TGTGCCAGCAGCTTAGTTCGGGGCCCCTATTCACCCCTCCACTTT. Combining the CDR3 with reference TRBV13 and TRBJ1-6 gives the whole variable domain AAGVIQSPRHLIKEKRETATLKCYPIPRHDTVYWYQQGPGQDPQFLISFYEKMQSDKGSIPDRFSAQQFSDYHSELNMSSLELGDSALYFCASSLVRGPYSPLHFGNGTRLTVT.